This T cell receptor beta chain came from a study of T cell repertoires in aging, cancer and after chemotherapy. Rearranged V-D-J TRB sequences were amplified with a mixed TRB-A/B primer pool. TCRdb ran MiXCR on the multiplex PCR reads and lists one entry per CDR3 protein. The table lists about 7,100 distinct CDR3 sequences, around two fifths of them singletons. Amplification of TCR beta used genomic DNA extracted from peripheral blood. The origin of this receptor is a human donor in good health. Sequencing was carried out using blood.

Here the CDR3 DNA reads TGTGCCAGCTCACCCAATGGCGTCAATGAAAAACTGTTTTTT. Amino acids: CASSPNGVNEKLFF. The chain couples TRBV18 to TRBJ1-4; no definite D call. The CDR3 sequence is 14 residues long. Germline-derived CDR1 and CDR2 are KGHSH and LQKENI. V was trimmed by 3 bases and J by 5 bases, leaving 10 bases between them.